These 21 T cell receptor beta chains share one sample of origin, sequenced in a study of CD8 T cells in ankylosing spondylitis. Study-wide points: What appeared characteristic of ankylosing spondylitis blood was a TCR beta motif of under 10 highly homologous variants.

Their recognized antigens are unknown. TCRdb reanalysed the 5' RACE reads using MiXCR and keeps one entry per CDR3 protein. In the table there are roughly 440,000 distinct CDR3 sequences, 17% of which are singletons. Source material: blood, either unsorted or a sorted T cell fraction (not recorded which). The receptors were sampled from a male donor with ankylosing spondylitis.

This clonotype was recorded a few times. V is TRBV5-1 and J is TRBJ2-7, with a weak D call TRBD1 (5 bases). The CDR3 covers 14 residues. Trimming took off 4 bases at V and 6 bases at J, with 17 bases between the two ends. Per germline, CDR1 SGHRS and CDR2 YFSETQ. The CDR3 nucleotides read TGCGCCAGCAGCCCTACAGTAGGGGCCCGCGAGCAGTACTTC. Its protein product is CASSPTVGAREQYF.

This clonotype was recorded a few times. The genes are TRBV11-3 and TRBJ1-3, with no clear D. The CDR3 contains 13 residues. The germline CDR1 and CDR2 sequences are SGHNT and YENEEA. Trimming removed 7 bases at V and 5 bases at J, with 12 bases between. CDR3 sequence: CASKSARRNTIYF. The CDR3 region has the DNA TGTGCCAGCAAGTCCGCCCGTAGAAACACCATATATTTT.

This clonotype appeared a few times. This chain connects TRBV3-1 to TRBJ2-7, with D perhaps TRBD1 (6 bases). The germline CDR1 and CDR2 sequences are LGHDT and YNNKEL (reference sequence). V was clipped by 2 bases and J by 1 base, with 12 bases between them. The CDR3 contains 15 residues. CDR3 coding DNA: TGTGCCAGCAGCCAATTCCCAGGACAGTCCTACGAGCAGTACTTC. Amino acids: CASSQFPGQSYEQYF.

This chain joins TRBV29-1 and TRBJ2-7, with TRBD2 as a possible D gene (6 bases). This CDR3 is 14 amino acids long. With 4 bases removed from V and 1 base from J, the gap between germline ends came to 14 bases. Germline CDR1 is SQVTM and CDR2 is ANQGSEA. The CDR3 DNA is TGCAGCGTTGTGGGCGGGGAACGTTCCTACGAGCAGTACTTC. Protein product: CSVVGGERSYEQYF.

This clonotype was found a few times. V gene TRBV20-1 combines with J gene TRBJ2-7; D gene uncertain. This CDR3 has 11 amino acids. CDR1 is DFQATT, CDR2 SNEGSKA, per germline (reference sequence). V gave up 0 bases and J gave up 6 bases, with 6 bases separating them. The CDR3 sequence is CSARDTGEQYF. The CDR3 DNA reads TGCAGTGCTAGAGATACGGGCGAGCAGTACTTC.

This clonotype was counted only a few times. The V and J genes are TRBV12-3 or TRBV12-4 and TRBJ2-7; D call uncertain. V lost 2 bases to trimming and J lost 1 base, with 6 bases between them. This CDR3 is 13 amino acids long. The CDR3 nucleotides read TGTGCCAGCAGTTTAAGGCGATCCTACGAGCAGTACTTC. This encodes CASSLRRSYEQYF.

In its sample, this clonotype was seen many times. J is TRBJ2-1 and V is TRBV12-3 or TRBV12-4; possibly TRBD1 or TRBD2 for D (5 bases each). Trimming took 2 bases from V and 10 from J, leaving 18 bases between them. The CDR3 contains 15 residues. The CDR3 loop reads CASSLWQGEQAEQFF. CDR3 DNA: TGTGCCAGCAGTTTATGGCAGGGAGAACAGGCCGAGCAGTTCTTC.

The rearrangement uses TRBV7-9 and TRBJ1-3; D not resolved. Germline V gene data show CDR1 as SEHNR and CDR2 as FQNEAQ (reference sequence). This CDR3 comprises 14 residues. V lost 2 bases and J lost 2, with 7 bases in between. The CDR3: CASSLTGPGNTIYF. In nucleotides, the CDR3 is TGTGCCAGCAGCTTAACTGGACCTGGAAACACCATATATTTT.

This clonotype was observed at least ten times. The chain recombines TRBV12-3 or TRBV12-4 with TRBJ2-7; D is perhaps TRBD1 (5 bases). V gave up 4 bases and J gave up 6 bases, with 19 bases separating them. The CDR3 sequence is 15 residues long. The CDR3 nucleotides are TGTGCCAGCAGTTCCCAGGGCCGTTCGGGTGGCGAGCAGTACTTC. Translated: CASSSQGRSGGEQYF.

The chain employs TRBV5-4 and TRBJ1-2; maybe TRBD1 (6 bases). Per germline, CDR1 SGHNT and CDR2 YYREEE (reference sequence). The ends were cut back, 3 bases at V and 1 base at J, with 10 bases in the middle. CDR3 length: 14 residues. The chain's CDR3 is CASSSGQINYGYTF. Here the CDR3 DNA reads TGTGCCAGCAGCTCGGGACAAATTAACTATGGCTACACCTTC.

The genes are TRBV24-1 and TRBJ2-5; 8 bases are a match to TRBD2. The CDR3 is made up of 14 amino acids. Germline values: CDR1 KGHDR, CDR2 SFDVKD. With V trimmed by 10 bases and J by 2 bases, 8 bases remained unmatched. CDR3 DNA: TGTGCCACGGGGGGGGCGGGAGGTCAAGAGACCCAGTACTTC. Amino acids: CATGGAGGQETQYF.

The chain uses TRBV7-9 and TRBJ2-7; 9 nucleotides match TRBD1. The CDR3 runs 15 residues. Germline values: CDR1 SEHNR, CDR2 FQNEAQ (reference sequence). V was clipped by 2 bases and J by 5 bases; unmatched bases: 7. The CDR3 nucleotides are TGTGCCAGCAGCTTAACCGGGACAGGGACCCACGAGCAGTACTTC. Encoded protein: CASSLTGTGTHEQYF.

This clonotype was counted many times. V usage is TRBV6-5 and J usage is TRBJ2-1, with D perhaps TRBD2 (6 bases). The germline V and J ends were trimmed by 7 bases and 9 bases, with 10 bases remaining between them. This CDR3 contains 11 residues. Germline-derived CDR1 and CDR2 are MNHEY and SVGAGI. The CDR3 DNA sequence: TGTGCCAGCACCCTCGGGGGTGAGCAGTTCTTC. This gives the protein CASTLGGEQFF.

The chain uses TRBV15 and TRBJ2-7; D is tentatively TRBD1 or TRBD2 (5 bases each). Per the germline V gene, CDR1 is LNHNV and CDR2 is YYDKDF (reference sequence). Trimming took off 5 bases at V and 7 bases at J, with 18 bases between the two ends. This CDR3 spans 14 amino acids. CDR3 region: CATSPERLRGEQYF. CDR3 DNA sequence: TGTGCCACCAGCCCCGAGAGGCTGAGGGGAGAGCAGTACTTC.

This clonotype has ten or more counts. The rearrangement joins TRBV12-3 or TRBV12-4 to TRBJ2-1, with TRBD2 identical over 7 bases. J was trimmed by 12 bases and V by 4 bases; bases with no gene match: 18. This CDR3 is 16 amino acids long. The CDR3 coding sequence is TGTGCCAGCAGTTCCTCCAGCGGGACGGGTGTGTTTGGGCAGTTCTTC. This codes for CASSSSSGTGVFGQFF.

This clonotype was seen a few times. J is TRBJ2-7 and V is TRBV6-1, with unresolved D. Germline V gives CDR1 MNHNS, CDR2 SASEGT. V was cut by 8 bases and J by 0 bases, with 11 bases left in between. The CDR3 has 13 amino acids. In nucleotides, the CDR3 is TGTGCCAGCTCGGTCAGTAGCTCCTACGAGCAGTACTTC. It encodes CASSVSSSYEQYF.

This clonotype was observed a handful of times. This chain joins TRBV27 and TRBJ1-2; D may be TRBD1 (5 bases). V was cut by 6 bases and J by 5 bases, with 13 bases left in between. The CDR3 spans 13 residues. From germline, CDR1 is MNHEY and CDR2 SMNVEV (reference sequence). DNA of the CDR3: TGTGCCAGCAGGAGGGGATTGGCATATGGCTACACCTTC. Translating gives CASRRGLAYGYTF.

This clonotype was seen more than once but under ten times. The CDR3 DNA sequence: TGCGCCAGCAGCTTGTATCCGGACAGGGCCACAGATACGCAGTATTTT. Its protein is CASSLYPDRATDTQYF. This chain joins TRBV5-1 and TRBJ2-3; 8 nucleotides line up with TRBD1. Germline CDR1 reads SGHRS; CDR2 reads YFSETQ. Losses at the gene ends were 1 base for V and 2 bases for J; bases not matched to a gene: 6. The CDR3 loop spans 16 amino acids.

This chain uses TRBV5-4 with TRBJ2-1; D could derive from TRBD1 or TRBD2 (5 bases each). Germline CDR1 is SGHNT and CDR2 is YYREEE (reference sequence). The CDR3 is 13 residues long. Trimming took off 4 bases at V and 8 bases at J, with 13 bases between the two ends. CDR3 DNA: TGTGCCAGCAGCCCGATGGTGGGGGATGAGCAGTTCTTC. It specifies CASSPMVGDEQFF.

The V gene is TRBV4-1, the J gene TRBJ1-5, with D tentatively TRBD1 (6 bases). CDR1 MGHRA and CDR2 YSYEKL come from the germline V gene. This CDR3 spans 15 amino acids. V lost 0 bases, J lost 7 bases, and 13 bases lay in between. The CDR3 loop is CASSQEGGRGQPQHF. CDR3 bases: TGCGCCAGCAGCCAAGAGGGGGGGAGGGGGCAGCCCCAGCATTTT.

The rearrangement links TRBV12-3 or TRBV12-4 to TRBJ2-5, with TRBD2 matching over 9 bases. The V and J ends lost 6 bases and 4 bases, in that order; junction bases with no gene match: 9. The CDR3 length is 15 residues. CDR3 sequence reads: CASSFSGRRGETQYF. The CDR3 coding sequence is TGTGCCAGCAGCTTCAGCGGGAGGCGAGGAGAGACCCAGTACTTC.